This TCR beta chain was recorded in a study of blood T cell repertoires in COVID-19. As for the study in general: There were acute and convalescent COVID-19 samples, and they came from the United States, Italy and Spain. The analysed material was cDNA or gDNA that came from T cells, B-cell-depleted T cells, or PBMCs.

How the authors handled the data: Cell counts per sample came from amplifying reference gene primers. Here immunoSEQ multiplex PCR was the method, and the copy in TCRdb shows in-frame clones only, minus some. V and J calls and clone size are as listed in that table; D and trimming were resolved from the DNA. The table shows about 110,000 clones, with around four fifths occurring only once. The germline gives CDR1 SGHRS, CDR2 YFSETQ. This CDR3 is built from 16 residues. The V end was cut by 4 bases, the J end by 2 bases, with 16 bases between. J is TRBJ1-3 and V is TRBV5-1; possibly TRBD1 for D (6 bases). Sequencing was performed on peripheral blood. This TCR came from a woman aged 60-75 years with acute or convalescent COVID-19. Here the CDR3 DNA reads TGCGCCAGCAGCCCCTCACAGGGTACGGCTGGAAACACCATATATTTT. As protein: CASSPSQGTAGNTIYF.